The 7 T cell receptor beta chains reported below all come from one sample, sequenced in a study of T cells after yellow fever vaccination. TCRdb redid the calling of the 5' RACE reads with MiXCR, one entry per CDR3 protein. Among about 320,000 distinct CDR3 sequences listed, about 4.5% were seen once. The sequencing used PBMCs, collected 15 days after the yellow fever booster vaccination. The source of these receptors is a man younger than 30 who received the YFV17D yellow fever vaccine.

The table lists this clonotype with a few counts. This chain joins TRBV20-1 and TRBJ2-5; D call uncertain. Per germline, CDR1 DFQATT and CDR2 SNEGSKA (reference sequence). This CDR3 has 14 residues. V dropped 6 bases and J dropped 5 bases, with 19 bases sitting between them. The CDR3 bases are TGCAGTGCATACGTCGAGCCCCGTCGGGAGACCCAGTACTTC. This sequence encodes CSAYVEPRRETQYF.

In this sample, this clonotype turned up a few times. The gene calls are TRBV6-5 and TRBJ2-1; D not certain. V lost 6 bases and J 0 bases, leaving 12 bases between the germline ends. This CDR3 is built from 15 residues. Germline lookup yields CDR1 MNHEY and CDR2 SVGAGI. The DNA for the CDR3 is TGTGCCAGCAGACTAAGTTCCCTCTCCTACAATGAGCAGTTCTTC. Amino acids: CASRLSSLSYNEQFF.

This clonotype has only a few counts. This chain connects TRBV5-1 to TRBJ1-1; D gene uncertain. Trimming left V 5 bases short and J 1 base short, with 9 bases between. The CDR3 is 13 residues long. In germline, CDR1 is SGHRS, CDR2 YFSETQ. The CDR3 here is CASRFDGNTEAFF. The CDR3 nucleotides read TGCGCCAGCAGATTCGATGGGAACACTGAAGCTTTCTTT.

This chain uses TRBV5-4 with TRBJ2-5, with TRBD2 matching over 7 bases. V lost 5 bases, J lost 5 bases, and 6 bases stayed unmatched. The CDR3 runs 13 residues. Per the germline V gene, CDR1 is SGHNT and CDR2 is YYREEE (reference sequence). The CDR3 spells CASRNSGGETQYF. For the CDR3, the DNA is TGTGCCAGCAGGAATTCGGGGGGTGAGACCCAGTACTTC.

The chain has TRBV12-3 or TRBV12-4 and TRBJ1-1, with D unresolved. This CDR3 has 17 amino acids. The germline V and J ends were trimmed by 4 bases and 3 bases, with 21 bases remaining between them. As DNA, the CDR3 is TGTGCCAGCAGTTCCCCGCTTAGGGCAGACTTACACACTGAAGCTTTCTTT. As protein: CASSSPLRADLHTEAFF.

The gene calls are TRBV3-1 and TRBJ1-5; perhaps TRBD1 as D (6 bases). The CDR3 totals 15 residues. Germline V gene lookup returns CDR1 LGHDT and CDR2 YNNKEL (reference sequence). With 6 bases removed from V and 1 base from J, the gap between germline ends came to 13 bases. The CDR3 loop reads CASSFQGRSNQPQHF. The CDR3 DNA reads TGTGCCAGCAGTTTCCAGGGGAGGAGCAATCAGCCCCAGCATTTT.

This clonotype was counted ten times or more. This sequence joins TRBV29-1 and TRBJ2-2; D gene unclear. Germline CDR1 and CDR2: SQVTM and ANQGSEA. This CDR3 has 13 residues. With 4 bases removed from V and 4 bases from J, the gap between germline ends came to 10 bases. CDR3 sequence: CSVGVDVTGELFF. CDR3 nucleotide sequence: TGCAGCGTTGGAGTCGATGTCACCGGGGAGCTGTTTTTT.